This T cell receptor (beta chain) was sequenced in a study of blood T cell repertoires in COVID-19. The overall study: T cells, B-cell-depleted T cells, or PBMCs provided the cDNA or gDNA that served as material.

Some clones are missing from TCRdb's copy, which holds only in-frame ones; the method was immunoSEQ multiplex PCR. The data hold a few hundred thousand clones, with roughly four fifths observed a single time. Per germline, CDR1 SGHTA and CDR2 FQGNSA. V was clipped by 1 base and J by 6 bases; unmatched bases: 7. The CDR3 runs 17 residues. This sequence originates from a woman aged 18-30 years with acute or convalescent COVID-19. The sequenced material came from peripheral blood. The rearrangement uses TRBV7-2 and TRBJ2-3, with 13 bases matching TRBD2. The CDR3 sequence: CASSLEFGLAGEDTQYF. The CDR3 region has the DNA TGTGCCAGCAGCTTAGAGTTCGGACTAGCGGGAGAGGATACGCAGTATTTT.